This T cell receptor (beta chain) was found in a study of control samples from healthy donors and cancer patients. The length of the CDR3 is 17 residues. CDR1 and CDR2 (germline): SGHVS, FQNEAQ. Trimming cost V 2 bases and J 0 bases, with 13 bases left between them. Data came from immunoSEQ multiplex PCR; TCRdb stores just in-frame clones and leaves some out. Here the sample spans 100,000 to 150,000 clones, around 87% being singletons. The TCR comes from a man in his sixties in good health. Specimen: blood. The V gene is TRBV7-8, the J gene TRBJ1-4; D not resolved. The DNA for the CDR3 is TGTGCCAGCAGCTTAACCAACCGAGGATCAACTAATGAAAAACTGTTTTTT. Translating gives CASSLTNRGSTNEKLFF.